This TCR beta chain was observed in a study of technical replicates of blood from a handful of donors. V lost 6 bases and J 7 bases, leaving 22 bases between the germline ends. This CDR3 has 15 amino acids. Germline loops: CDR1 SGHRS, CDR2 YFSETQ. Measured with immunoSEQ multiplex PCR; TCRdb has only the in-frame clones, and not every one. In the table there are 12,000 or so clones, 90% to 95% of which are singletons. The receptor was isolated from a human donor in good health. Material for sequencing was PBMCs. V usage is TRBV5-1 and J usage is TRBJ1-2; D not resolved. The CDR3 here is CASTSTLNTGAGYTF. For the CDR3, the DNA is TGCGCCAGCACCTCTACACTCAACACGGGAGCTGGCTACACCTTC.